The 3 T cell receptor beta chains presented below share a single source sample, sequenced in a study of graft-versus-host responses after intestinal transplantation. The protocol was immunoSEQ multiplex PCR, while the TCRdb copy is restricted to in-frame clones and leaves out a portion. The sample holds 12,000 to 15,000 clones, 29% seen once. Here the sequenced sample was alloreactive CD4+ T cells from a mixed lymphocyte reaction culture, taken before intestinal transplant. Noted subset: CFSE-low proliferating T cells sorted from approximately six-day pre-transplant mixed lymphocyte reaction (GvH or HvG direction). These receptors all stem from a human patient who received an intestinal transplant.

The J gene is TRBJ2-1, the V gene TRBV7-2; 9 bases fit TRBD1. The CDR3 totals 14 residues. Germline lookup yields CDR1 SGHTA and CDR2 FQGNSA. With 4 bases clipped from V and 6 bases from J, the junction kept 4 bases outside the gene matches. CDR3 sequence reads: CASSSSTGGNEQFF. CDR3 sequence (DNA): TGTGCCAGCAGCTCCTCGACAGGGGGCAATGAGCAGTTCTTC. Supplemented by reference TRBV7-2 and TRBJ2-1, the full variable domain reads GAGVSQSPSNKVTEKGKDVELRCDPISGHTALYWYRQSLGQGLEFLIYFQGNSAPDKSGLPSDRFSAERTGGSVSTLTIQRTQQEDSAVYLCASSSSTGGNEQFFGPGTRLTVL.

In this sample, this clone is medium-sized. The chain links TRBV18 to TRBJ1-2; tentative D call: TRBD1 (5 bases). Trimming removed 2 bases at V and 3 bases at J, with 7 bases between. Germline loops: CDR1 KGHSH, CDR2 LQKENI. The CDR3 is 13 amino acids. CDR3 sequence: CASSPAGDYGYTF. The CDR3 nucleotides read TGTGCCAGCTCACCAGCGGGGGACTATGGCTACACCTTC.

This clone was seen more than once but under ten times. The genes are TRBV28 and TRBJ1-3; no reliable D call. CDR1 is MDHEN and CDR2 is SYDVKM in the germline V gene. Trimming removed 5 bases from V and 12 bases from J, with 20 bases in between. The CDR3 covers 14 residues. This CDR3 is CASSPPLLQPIIYF. CDR3 nucleotides: TGTGCCAGCAGTCCCCCCCTACTTCAGCCCATCATATATTTT. Combining the CDR3 with reference TRBV28 and TRBJ1-3 gives the whole variable domain DVKVTQSSRYLVKRTGEKVFLECVQDMDHENMFWYRQDPGLGLRLIYFSYDVKMKEKGDIPEGYSVSREKKERFSLILESASTNQTSMYLCASSPPLLQPIIYFGEGSWLTVV.